This T cell receptor beta chain was captured by sequencing in a study of blood T cell repertoires in COVID-19. Clones were sequenced by immunoSEQ multiplex PCR, and TCRdb holds only the in-frame ones, with some missing. The sample lists more than 110,000 clones, roughly three quarters occurring once. Material for sequencing was PBMCs or T cells enriched from blood (not recorded which). The sequence came from a woman in her forties or fifties who had recovered from COVID-19.

The CDR3: CAISEGQSNQPQHF. As DNA, the CDR3 is TGTGCCATCAGTGAAGGACAGTCCAATCAGCCCCAGCATTTT. This chain connects TRBV10-3 to TRBJ1-5; possible D gene TRBD1, 6 bases. The V end lost 3 bases, the J end lost 3 bases, and 9 bases lay between the germline ends. The CDR3 extends over 14 amino acids. Per germline, CDR1 ENHRY and CDR2 SYGVKD.